This paragraph covers one T cell receptor (beta chain) sequence. These data originate in a study of radiotherapy plus CTLA-4 blockade in lung cancer. Clones were sequenced by immunoSEQ multiplex PCR, and TCRdb holds only the in-frame ones, with some missing. This table holds tens of thousands of clones, more than 60% found once. The receptor's source is a human donor with non-small cell lung cancer who had stable disease on radiotherapy plus ipilimumab. The specimen was peripheral blood, collected from a patient treated with radiotherapy plus ipilimumab.

The CDR3 sequence: CASSQVSADTQYF. In DNA, the CDR3 is TGCGCCAGCAGCCAAGTGTCCGCAGATACGCAGTATTTT. This sequence joins TRBV4-1 and TRBJ2-3; no firm D call. The CDR3 extends over 13 amino acids. Germline loops: CDR1 MGHRA, CDR2 YSYEKL. V lost 1 base to trimming and J lost 4 bases, with 6 bases between them.